This TCR beta chain was found in a study of cytomegalovirus exposure and HLA in healthy donors (dated by TCRdb to about 2017). For the wider study: An earlier analysis of some 550 of the donors reported about 290 Gb of sequence data and some 100 million unique TCR beta sequences from some 180 million T cells. To study patterns of TCR occurrence, a later analysis re-analyzed previously published TCR beta repertoires from 650 to 750 donors and added high-resolution HLA genotyping. Besides the first cohort of around 700 subjects, a separate validation cohort made up of over 100 different subjects was used. The study profiled the T cell repertoires of hundreds of subjects by immunosequencing and related them to cytomegalovirus serostatus. On average, roughly 240,000 unique TCR beta nucleotide sequences were sequenced per donor among some 420 genotyped donors of the cohort, with 15% to 20% of those sequences being non-productive. High-throughput TCR immunosequencing, statistical association of individual TCRs with disease status, and machine learning were combined to predict cytomegalovirus infection status. Donor age, sex, ethnicity and CMV serostatus were compiled together with the repertoire data. An early release covering 550 to 650 HLA-typed donors comprised about 310 gigabases of sequencing data and roughly 85 million unique TCR sequences. A later genetic analysis used genome-wide SNP genotypes for about 55% of the 666 donors, treating that subset as a discovery cohort. Rather than using new phenotypic data, the later analysis identified candidate immune exposures from TCR beta sequences and from how often those sequences occurred across donors. An earlier analysis of 587 of the donors used high-throughput TCR beta sequencing to judge whether each TCR beta V gene segment behaved as functional or pseudogenic. All discovery cohort repertoires had been generated using a single sequencing platform. The number of donors typed differed by locus, with 629-630 for A, B, C, DRB1 and DQB1, around 500 for DQA1, approximately 570 for DPA1, and 400 to 490 for DPB1. Class I and class II HLA loci were covered by the typing at four-digit resolution. A handful of DR-DQ haplotypes were handled as single units for association and clustering because linkage in the cohort was strong. The study was designed to test whether signatures of past pathogen exposure could be identified by cataloging public T cell receptors. Among the roughly 430 genotyped donors, around 81% belonged to the genetic ancestry cluster associated with self-reported Caucasian donors.

After removal of 4 bases from V and 4 bases from J, the junction retains 6 bases not matched to a gene. The CDR3 runs 14 residues from the cysteine to the phenylalanine. The read is trimmed to its CDR3 DNA, 42 bases read in frame from base 1. The germline V gene yields SGDLS for CDR1 and YYNGEE for CDR2. A word on this clone: Its cognate antigen has yet to be identified. No base qualities exist here, and no much larger clone lies one base off it.

Paper-wide results and their limitations: A cluster of highly shared sequence variants was judged likely to represent a technical artifact of the sequencing pipeline. In a later analysis, HLA-associated TCR beta chains showed more clonal expansion and lower generation probabilities than non-associated chains that were equally common. The earlier analysis of some 560 of the donors excluded over 15 rarely observed V segments, including chromosome 9 orphons, because counts were too low. Only TCR beta chains were sequenced in this cohort, and the absence of alpha or paired-chain data limited detectable features. It was suggested by the authors that the approach could potentially be generalized to other disease states and immunological phenotypes. In a later analysis, most CMV-associated TCR beta chains were found to appear HLA-restricted, with HLA associations seemingly driven largely by CMV exposure. A later genetic analysis associated a missense DCLRE1C variant with V-gene and J-gene trimming of TCR beta chains, and an independent cohort replicated the association. In an earlier analysis of some 500 of the donors, most TCR beta V segments were observed in productive rearrangements about 90% or about 30% of the time, broadly matching IMGT annotations. The only immune exposure information available for the cohort was CMV serostatus. Presence/absence analyses assumed roughly uniform sequencing depth across donors, an assumption that may not hold. Across donors, most TCR sequences were observed very rarely, whereas some public TCRs were present in many individuals. The study gave a list of 150 to 200 TCR beta chains associated with cytomegalovirus. Some IMGT-functional V segments, including TRBV6-2 and TRBV6-3, could not be distinguished by the 87-base-pair reads and were therefore excluded. In a later genetic analysis, fewer N-insertions in productive TCRs were reported among donors in an Asian-associated ancestry cluster than the approximately 630-donor mean. In a later analysis, the rate of TCR association differed among HLA loci, with DRB1 alleles having the most associated TCRs and HLA-C alleles having the fewest. In vitro tests confirmed that a few of the cytomegalovirus-associated TCR beta chains recognize cytomegalovirus antigens. At a false discovery rate of 0.05, a later analysis linked 16,000 or so TCR beta sequences to specific HLA alleles. Linkage disequilibrium might explain the correlated functional status among segregating V segments, but an unknown experimental factor could not be ruled out. Cytomegalovirus status was reported to be diagnosed by the classifier with high specificity and sensitivity in both the original and validation cohorts. A further reported finding was that TCR beta sequences accurately predicted the HLA-A and HLA-B alleles for most subjects in the first cohort. Several of the top co-occurrence clusters appeared to be linked to parvovirus B19, influenza, CMV and Epstein-Barr virus, according to a later analysis. Assigning TCR associations to individual alleles was difficult when HLA alleles, especially DR and DQ, strongly co-occurred. HLA typing was unavailable for some donors at each locus, so association tests used only the typed subset.

The cohort consisted of approximately 690 healthy bone marrow donors. All cohort members were sampled while nominally healthy, although unrecorded immune exposures were likely present. The donor tested CMV seropositive and was one of the 289 seropositive cohort members. A peripheral blood sample was provided by each donor, and peripheral blood mononuclear cells were used for TCR beta sequencing. The Qiagen DNeasy Blood Extraction Kit was used to extract genomic DNA from the blood cell samples. Library generation was performed with the immunoSEQ multiplex PCR assay. For the multiplex PCR, a mixture combining 60 forward primers for TCR Vbeta segments and 13 reverse primers for TCR Jbeta segments was used. The CDR3 region of rearranged TCR beta genes was amplified from genomic DNA by a multiplex PCR assay. Amplified TCR beta libraries were sequenced as 87-base-pair reads on the Illumina HiSeq System. As for how the authors treated the data: A later analysis counted about 76 million unique TCR beta chains across the approximately 700 repertoires, and roughly 11 million of these chains were shared by at least two donors. A nearest-neighbor algorithm error-corrected the raw reads and collapsed the reads into unique sequences, merging closely related sequences to remove PCR and sequencing errors. CDR3 sequences were aligned to IMGT reference sequences to assign V, D and J gene segments. For a sequence to be retained, a match of at least six nucleotides to both a V gene segment and a J gene segment was required. Rearrangements were classified as productive when the CDR3 lacked stop codons and remained in frame with V and J, and all other rearrangements were classified as non-productive. Following IMGT convention, CDR3 was defined as the stretch from the second conserved V-encoded cysteine up to the conserved J-encoded phenylalanine. The earlier analysis of fewer than 700 of the donors excluded sequences that lacked an unambiguous match to a single V gene segment. An earlier analysis of just under 600 of the donors called V segments functional above 56.7% productive rearrangements and segregating when the between-donor standard deviation exceeded 5%. A statistical classification framework was built to diagnose cytomegalovirus status from the catalog of TCR beta chain sequences. In a later analysis, V and J genes were assigned by comparing TCR nucleotide sequences against IMGT/GENE-DB human TR gene sequences. A later analysis assigned CDR3 sequences and most-parsimonious VDJ recombination scenarios with the TCRdist pipeline. In a later analysis, each TCR beta chain was defined by its CDR3 amino acid sequence together with its V-gene family, and reads lacking a unique V-gene family were excluded. To address suspected cross-contamination and a sequencing artifact, a later analysis removed approximately 600 highly shared, low-generation-probability nucleotide sequences. In a later analysis, a clonal expansion index for each public chain was calculated from normalized within-repertoire ranks of inferred template counts. In a later analysis, generation probabilities were computed using a VDJ recombination model fitted to out-of-frame rearrangements, and the results were checked against IGoR. In a later analysis, TCR-TCR, TCR-HLA and TCR-CMV co-occurrence was scored with hypergeometric tests, and a repertoire-size bias correction was applied to TCR pairs. A later analysis estimated false discovery rates by permuting HLA or CMV assignments 20 times. A later analysis grouped co-occurring TCRs with DBSCAN, adding TCRdist sequence similarity when clustering within HLA-allele-positive subsets. Repertoires with fewer than 30,000 or more than 120,000 public chains were left out of co-occurrence clustering, as were a few repertoires with anomalous nucleotide sharing. The table comes from immuneACCESS by way of TCRdb, which keeps in-frame sequences with V and J called. Part of the clones is missing from these tables; in studies checked, under half for an unresolved V gene and the rest for unknown reasons. Clone size and the V and J calls come from that table; the DNA yielded D and trimming. The sample records approximately 130,000 clones, 77% of which are singletons. The top ten clonotypes cover under 7% of the sample.

Sequencing was carried out using PBMCs. This TCR came from a young man in good health and CMV-seropositive. The receptor chain draws on TRBV9 and TRBJ1-1, and TRBD1 aligns with 8 junction nucleotides. The CDR3 corresponds to CASSSWTGSTEAFF. The nucleotide sequence is given as TGTGCCAGCAGCTCGTGGACAGGGAGCACTGAAGCTTTCTTT.